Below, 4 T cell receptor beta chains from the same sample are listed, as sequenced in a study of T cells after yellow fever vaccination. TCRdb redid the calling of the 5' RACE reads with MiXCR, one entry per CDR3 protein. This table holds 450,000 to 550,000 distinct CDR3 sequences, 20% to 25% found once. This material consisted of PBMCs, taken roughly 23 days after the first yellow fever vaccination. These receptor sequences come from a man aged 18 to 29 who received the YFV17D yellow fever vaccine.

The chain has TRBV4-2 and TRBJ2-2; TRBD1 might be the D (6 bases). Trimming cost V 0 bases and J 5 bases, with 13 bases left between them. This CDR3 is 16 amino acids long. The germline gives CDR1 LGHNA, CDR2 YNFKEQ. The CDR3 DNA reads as TGTGCCAGCAGCCAAGAGCCAGGGGCCCCTACCGGGGAGCTGTTTTTT. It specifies CASSQEPGAPTGELFF.

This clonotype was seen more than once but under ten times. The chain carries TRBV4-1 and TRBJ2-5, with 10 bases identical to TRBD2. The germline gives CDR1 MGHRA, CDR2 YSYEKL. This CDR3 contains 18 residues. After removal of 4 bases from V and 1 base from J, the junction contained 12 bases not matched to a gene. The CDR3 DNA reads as TGCGCCAGCAGCCCGGGACTAGCGTCGGACGGTGGCCAAGAGACCCAGTACTTC. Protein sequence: CASSPGLASDGGQETQYF.

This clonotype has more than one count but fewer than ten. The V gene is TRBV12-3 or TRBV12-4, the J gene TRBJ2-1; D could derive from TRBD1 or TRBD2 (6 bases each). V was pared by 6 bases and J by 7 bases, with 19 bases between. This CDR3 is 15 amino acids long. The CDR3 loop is CASRGRGQGWNEQFF. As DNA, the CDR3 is TGTGCCAGCAGGGGCCGGGGGCAGGGCTGGAATGAGCAGTTCTTC.

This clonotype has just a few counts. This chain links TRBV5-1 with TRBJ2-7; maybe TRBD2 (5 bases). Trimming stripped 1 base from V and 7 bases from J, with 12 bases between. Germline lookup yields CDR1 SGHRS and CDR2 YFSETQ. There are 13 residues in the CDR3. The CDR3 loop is CASSLRTEGEQYV. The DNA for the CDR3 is TGCGCCAGCAGCTTGAGGACCGAGGGAGAGCAGTACGTC.